These T cell receptor beta chains were read from a single sample in a study of T cells in narcolepsy. Libraries were prepared by immunoSEQ multiplex PCR; TCRdb keeps only in-frame clonotypes and omits some of them. The profile shows about 27,000 clones, 79% of them singletons. The sequencing input was memory (CD45RA-) CD4+ T cells from blood. The source is a human donor in good health. Both conserved end residues are part of each CDR3. A D gene is named only where the DNA matches it firmly. Part of the rows lack a size; the others show once, few, many or a class for expanded clones.

>TRBJ2-7|.|TRBD2|TRBV10-3
TGTGCCACCCTAGCGGGGGGGCTATCCTACGAGCAGTACTTC
CATLAGGLSYEQYF
>TRBJ1-5|few|TRBD1|TRBV7-8
TGTGCCAGCAGTAATTCCGGGACAGGGGGTCAGCCCCAGCATTTT
CASSNSGTGGQPQHF
>TRBJ2-3|.|.|TRBV5-1
TGCGCCAGCAGCTTGGGGGACAGACCCGAGGGAGGATATTTT
CASSLGDRPEGGYF
>TRBJ1-2|once|.|TRBV18
TGTGCCAGCTCACCCTATACTAACTATGGCTACACCTTC
CASSPYTNYGYTF
>TRBJ2-3|.|TRBD2|TRBV5-1
TGCGCCAGCAGCCCCGGACTAGCGGGAGGTTATAGCACAGATACGCAGTATTTT
CASSPGLAGGYSTDTQYF
>TRBJ2-7|.|.|TRBV6-5
TGTGCCAGCGGCTTTGGCAGGGGTTCGTACGAGCAGTACTTC
CASGFGRGSYEQYF
>TRBJ1-3|few|.|TRBV19
TGTGCCAGTAGTTATGCACCGATCCAGGGGTTCTCTGGAAACACCATATATTTT
CASSYAPIQGFSGNTIYF
>TRBJ2-7|once|.|TRBV10-3
TGTGCCATCAGTGAGCGGATATACGAGCAGTACTTC
CAISERIYEQYF
>TRBJ2-3|.|TRBD2|TRBV19
TGTGCCAGTAGTATGCTAGCGGGGGCCCGCACAGATACGCAGTATTTT
CASSMLAGARTDTQYF
>TRBJ2-7|.|TRBD2|TRBV7-2
TGTGCCAGCAGCTTAGATCCAGCGGGGTTAGGGGAGCAGTACTTC
CASSLDPAGLGEQYF
>TRBJ1-1|.|.|TRBV7-2
TGTGCCAGCAGCCCAGCCCCGGGTTCGGTCACTGAAGCTTTCTTT
CASSPAPGSVTEAFF
>TRBJ2-5|.|TRBD2|TRBV7-9
TGTGCCAGCAGCCGGGAGGGAGAGACCCAGTACTTC
CASSREGETQYF
>TRBJ1-1|.|.|TRBV6-6
TGTGCCAGCAGCAAGACCGGGTTGATAGAGGCTTTCTTT
CASSKTGLIEAFF
>TRBJ1-5|.|.|TRBV2
TGTGCCAGCAGTTATTCCACAGGGATTCAGCCCCAGCATTTT
CASSYSTGIQPQHF
>TRBJ2-5|.|.|TRBV11-3
TGTGCCAGCAGCTTCGGGGCAGAAGAGACCCAGTACTTC
CASSFGAEETQYF